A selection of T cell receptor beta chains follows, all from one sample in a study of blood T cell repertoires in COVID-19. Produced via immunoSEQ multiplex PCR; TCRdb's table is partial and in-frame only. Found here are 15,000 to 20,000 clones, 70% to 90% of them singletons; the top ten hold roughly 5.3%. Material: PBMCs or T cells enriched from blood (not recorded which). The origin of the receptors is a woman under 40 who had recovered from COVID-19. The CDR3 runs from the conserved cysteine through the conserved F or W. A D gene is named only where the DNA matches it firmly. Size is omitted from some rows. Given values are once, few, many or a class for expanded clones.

DNA: TGTGCCAGCAGGGAACACACAGGGCCCACTGAAGCTTTCTTT
CDR3: CASREHTGPTEAFF
size: NA
J: TRBJ1-1
V: TRBV9
D: NA

DNA: TGTGCCAGCAGCTTGGGCCAGGGGGTTGGCACTGAAGCTTTCTTT
CDR3: CASSLGQGVGTEAFF
size: NA
J: TRBJ1-1
V: TRBV5-6
D: TRBD1

DNA: TGCGCCAGCAGGAGCAGGGAGGAGGATGAAGCTTTCTTT
CDR3: CASRSREEDEAFF
size: NA
J: TRBJ1-1
V: TRBV5-1
D: NA

DNA: TGTGCCAGCAGCCTAGGAGGGACACCAATTAACTATGGCTACACCTTC
CDR3: CASSLGGTPINYGYTF
size: once
J: TRBJ1-2
V: TRBV7-8
D: NA

DNA: TGTGCCAGTAGCAGGGGCTCCCTCTATGGCTACACCTTC
CDR3: CASSRGSLYGYTF
size: NA
J: TRBJ1-2
V: TRBV19
D: NA

DNA: TGTGCCAGCTCGTCCGGGACAGATTCTGGAAACACCATATATTTT
CDR3: CASSSGTDSGNTIYF
size: NA
J: TRBJ1-3
V: TRBV18
D: TRBD1

DNA: TGCAGTGCTAGAGCGACAGACGAGCAGTACTTC
CDR3: CSARATDEQYF
size: once
J: TRBJ2-7
V: TRBV20-1
D: NA

DNA: TGTGCCAGCAGTTTCGGGACAGGGGATCAGCCCCAGCATTTT
CDR3: CASSFGTGDQPQHF
size: NA
J: TRBJ1-5
V: TRBV27
D: TRBD1

DNA: TGTGCCAGCAGCCAAGGTTGGGAGGGGAACACTGAAGCTTTCTTT
CDR3: CASSQGWEGNTEAFF
size: NA
J: TRBJ1-1
V: TRBV4-2
D: NA

DNA: TGTGCCAGCAGCCCCGGGACTAGCGGAACAGATACGCAGTATTTT
CDR3: CASSPGTSGTDTQYF
size: NA
J: TRBJ2-3
V: TRBV7-3
D: TRBD2

DNA: TGCGCCAGCAGCTCCCTAGACAGGGGCTATTCACCCCTCCACTTT
CDR3: CASSSLDRGYSPLHF
size: NA
J: TRBJ1-6
V: TRBV4-1
D: TRBD1

DNA: TGTGCCAGCAGTCCCGGGCTAGCCACTGAAGCTTTCTTT
CDR3: CASSPGLATEAFF
size: once
J: TRBJ1-1
V: TRBV27
D: NA

DNA: TGCGCCAGCAGCCCGGGAGGGGGGGCAAATGAAGCTTTCTTT
CDR3: CASSPGGGANEAFF
size: NA
J: TRBJ1-1
V: TRBV5-1
D: NA

DNA: TGCGCCAGCAGCCAAGACGGAGCTGAAAGCTACGAGCAGTACTTC
CDR3: CASSQDGAESYEQYF
size: NA
J: TRBJ2-7
V: TRBV4-1
D: NA

DNA: TGTGCCAGCAGCCCGAGACAGGGTTTAGCAGATACGCAGTATTTT
CDR3: CASSPRQGLADTQYF
size: NA
J: TRBJ2-3
V: TRBV13
D: TRBD1